Detailed here is one TCR beta chain. The data derive from a study of cytomegalovirus exposure and HLA in healthy donors. 60 Vbeta and 13 Jbeta primers were used in PCR. Methods used by the authors: Tens of millions of unique TCR beta chains, roughly 11 million of them shared, were counted by a later analysis. The method was immunoSEQ multiplex PCR; TCRdb's version includes in-frame clones alone and lacks a portion of them. From that table come the V and J calls and clone size; the DNA was used to work out D and trimming. This table has about 170,000 clones, about four fifths appearing once. This CDR3 region has 15 residues. V was clipped by 5 bases and J by 3 bases; unmatched bases: 6. Germline CDR1 SGHNT, CDR2 YENEEA.

The rearrangement uses TRBV11-3 and TRBJ2-3, with 9 bases lining up with TRBD1. This clonotype was obtained from a girl aged 5 to 17 in good health and CMV-seropositive. Specimen: PBMCs. The CDR3 loop reads CASSQGQGGTDTQYF. As DNA, the CDR3 is TGTGCCAGCAGCCAGGGACAGGGAGGGACAGATACGCAGTATTTT.